The 14 T cell receptor beta chains in this list originate from one sample, sequenced in a study of graft-versus-host responses after intestinal transplantation. Profiled with immunoSEQ multiplex PCR; TCRdb holds only in-frame clones, not every one. The sample contains around 6,000 clones, around a fifth of which appear only once. Sequencing used alloreactive CD4+ T cells from a mixed lymphocyte reaction culture, obtained before transplantation. Noted subset: CFSE-low proliferating T cells sorted from roughly six-day pre-transplant mixed lymphocyte reaction (GvH or HvG direction). The receptors originated from a human patient who was an organ donor for intestinal transplantation.

This clone has only a few counts. This chain joins TRBV28 and TRBJ2-7; D is undetermined. The CDR3 runs 11 residues. V dropped 5 bases and J dropped 4 bases, with 6 bases sitting between them. The germline CDR1 and CDR2 sequences are MDHEN and SYDVKM. CDR3 nucleotide sequence: TGTGCCAGCAGTAGGGTTTACGAGCAGTACTTC. This codes for CASSRVYEQYF.

The chain is built from TRBV5-6 and TRBJ1-2; D ambiguous. The CDR3 has 12 residues. V dropped 1 base and J dropped 2 bases, with 3 bases sitting between them. CDR1 is SGHDT, CDR2 YYEEEE, per germline. The DNA of the CDR3 is TGTGCCAGCAGCTTGACAAACTATGGCTACACCTTC. Its translation is CASSLTNYGYTF.

This chain links TRBV29-1 with TRBJ2-3, with a tentative D call TRBD2 (6 bases). Germline V gene sequence: CDR1 SQVTM, CDR2 ANQGSEA. This CDR3 contains 14 residues. Trimming took off 3 bases at V and 3 bases at J, with 13 bases between the two ends. CDR3 in amino acids: CSVERGVGTDTQYF. The CDR3 nucleotides read TGCAGCGTTGAGCGGGGAGTTGGGACAGATACGCAGTATTTT.

This clone was observed a handful of times. This rearrangement joins TRBV6-5 to TRBJ1-3; D gene unclear. The CDR3 runs to 15 residues. The V gene lost 6 bases and the J gene lost 4 bases, with 16 bases spanning the gap. Germline lookup yields CDR1 MNHEY and CDR2 SVGAGI. The CDR3 sequence: CASSALTGAGNTIYF. The DNA for the CDR3 is TGTGCCAGCAGCGCCCTAACGGGTGCGGGAAACACCATATATTTT.

This clone occurred a few times. This rearrangement joins TRBV6-1 to TRBJ1-2; D is undetermined. CDR3 length equals 12 residues. The ends were cut back, 5 bases at V and 8 bases at J, with 12 bases in the middle. Germline assignment: CDR1 MNHNS and CDR2 SASEGT. DNA of the CDR3: TGTGCCAGCAGTTCCCTGATAGGCGGCTACACCTTC. Its protein product is CASSSLIGGYTF.

This clone is judged medium-sized (0.01 to 0.1%). The DNA for the CDR3 is TGTGCCAGCAGCCGAGGACAGGCTGGAAACACCATATATTTT. The encoded protein is CASSRGQAGNTIYF. V and J are TRBV5-6 and TRBJ1-3, with 7 bases aligning to TRBD1. CDR1 is SGHDT, CDR2 YYEEEE, per germline. After removal of 4 bases from V and 2 bases from J, the junction contained 3 bases not matched to a gene. CDR3 size: 14 residues. The variable domain in full, completed from reference TRBV5-6 and TRBJ1-3, reads DAGVTQSPTHLIKTRGQQVTLRCSPKSGHDTVSWYQQALGQGPQFIFQYYEEEERQRGNFPDRFSGHQFPNYSSELNVNALLLGDSALYLCASSRGQAGNTIYFGEGSWLTVV.

By share, this clone counts as medium-sized. This chain uses TRBV10-3 with TRBJ2-1, with D perhaps TRBD2 (5 bases). Germline V gives CDR1 ENHRY, CDR2 SYGVKD. V lost 9 bases and J lost 8, with 20 bases in between. This CDR3 contains 14 residues. CDR3 protein: CAINPGGSLYEQFF. Written as DNA, the CDR3 is TGTGCCATTAATCCGGGCGGGTCCTTGTATGAGCAGTTCTTC.

This clone turned up a few times. The V call is TRBV6-5, the J call TRBJ1-1; D may be TRBD1 (6 bases). Looked up from germline, CDR1 is MNHEY and CDR2 is SVGAGI. The CDR3 is made up of 15 amino acids. V was shortened by 7 bases and J by 2 bases, with 17 bases between the two germline ends. As DNA, the CDR3 is TGTGCCAGCACCTCCGGGCTACAGGGCAACACTGAAGCTTTCTTT. Encoded protein: CASTSGLQGNTEAFF.

This rearrangement joins TRBV27 to TRBJ2-3; the match to TRBD2 covers 9 bases. Per germline, CDR1 MNHEY and CDR2 SMNVEV (reference sequence). This CDR3 comprises 14 residues. With 5 bases clipped from V and 3 bases from J, the junction kept 3 bases outside the gene matches. CDR3 loop: CASSPGLATDTQYF. As DNA, the CDR3 is TGTGCCAGCAGTCCGGGACTAGCTACAGATACGCAGTATTTT.

By proportion, this clone is large. The chain links TRBV7-9 to TRBJ1-4; D may be TRBD1 (6 bases). Trimming removed 1 base from V and 7 bases from J, with 19 bases in between. The CDR3 sequence is 17 residues long. CDR1 SEHNR and CDR2 FQNEAQ come from the germline V gene (reference sequence). CDR3 amino acids: CASSLGQVQIRGEKLFF. DNA for the CDR3: TGTGCCAGCAGCTTAGGACAGGTTCAGATTCGAGGTGAAAAACTGTTTTTT.

J is TRBJ2-7 and V is TRBV4-1, with TRBD1 as a possible D gene (6 bases). Trimming stripped 1 base from V and 2 bases from J, with 9 bases between. CDR3 length equals 14 residues. Germline V gene data show CDR1 as MGHRA and CDR2 as YSYEKL. The CDR3 coding sequence is TGCGCCAGCAGCCAAGTCAGGGGACCCTACGAGCAGTACTTC. This encodes CASSQVRGPYEQYF.

V is TRBV7-2 and J is TRBJ2-3, with 9 bases that match TRBD2. Per the germline V gene, CDR1 is SGHTA and CDR2 is FQGNSA. V gave up 6 bases and J gave up 3 bases; unmatched junction bases: 7. This CDR3 region has 15 residues. This chain's CDR3 is CASRISGGGTDTQYF. The CDR3 DNA is TGTGCCAGCAGGATTAGCGGGGGCGGGACAGATACGCAGTATTTT.

The chain has TRBV27 and TRBJ1-5; D is unclear. CDR1 and CDR2 (germline): MNHEY, SMNVEV (reference sequence). The CDR3 length is 15 residues. Trimming removed 2 bases at V and 2 bases at J, with 10 bases between. This chain's CDR3 is CASSLEGWGNQPQHF. The CDR3 coding sequence is TGTGCCAGCAGTTTAGAGGGTTGGGGCAATCAGCCCCAGCATTTT.

This clone was counted a few times. This rearrangement joins TRBV5-1 to TRBJ1-4; no clear D gene. The ends were cut back, 0 bases at V and 6 bases at J, with 6 bases in the middle. CDR3 size: 13 residues. CDR1 and CDR2 (germline): SGHRS, YFSETQ. DNA for the CDR3: TGCGCCAGCAGCTTGGTTCCGGATGAAAAACTGTTTTTT. The encoded protein is CASSLVPDEKLFF.